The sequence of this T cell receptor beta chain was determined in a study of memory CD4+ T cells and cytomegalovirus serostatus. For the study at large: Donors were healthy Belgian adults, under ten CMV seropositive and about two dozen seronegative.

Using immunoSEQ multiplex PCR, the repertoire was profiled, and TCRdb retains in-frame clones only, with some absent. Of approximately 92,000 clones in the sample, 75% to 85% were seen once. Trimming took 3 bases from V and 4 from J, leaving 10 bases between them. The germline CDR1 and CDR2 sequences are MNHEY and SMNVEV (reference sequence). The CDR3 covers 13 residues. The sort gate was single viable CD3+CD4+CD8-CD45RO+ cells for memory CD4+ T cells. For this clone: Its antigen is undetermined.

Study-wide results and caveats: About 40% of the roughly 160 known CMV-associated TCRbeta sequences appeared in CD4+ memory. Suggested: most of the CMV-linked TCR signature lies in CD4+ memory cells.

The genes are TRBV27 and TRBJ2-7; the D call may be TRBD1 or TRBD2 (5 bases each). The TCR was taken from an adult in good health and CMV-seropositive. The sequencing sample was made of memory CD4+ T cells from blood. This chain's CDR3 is CASSFEWGYEQYF. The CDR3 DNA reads TGTGCCAGCAGTTTCGAATGGGGGTACGAGCAGTACTTC.